The 32 T cell receptor beta chains below come from one sample, sequenced in a study of response to subunit inactivated influenza vaccine. In TCRdb, the RT-PCR reads were re-called with MiXCR into one record per CDR3 protein. Among about 780,000 distinct CDR3 sequences listed, less than 20% were seen once. This sample comprised PBMCs from blood, obtained around 5 days after vaccination. The source is a man in his fifties who received an inactivated influenza vaccine.

The CDR3 coding sequence is TGCGCCAGCAGTGTATCGACCAGGGCCTCCCAGACCCAGTACTTC. Residues: CASSVSTRASQTQYF. The chain links TRBV10-2 to TRBJ2-5, with D possibly matching TRBD1 (5 bases). Germline values: CDR1 WSHSY, CDR2 SAAADI. The CDR3 extends over 15 amino acids. Deletions cut 4 bases from V and 6 bases from J, with 18 bases between.

This clonotype was found a few times. V and J are TRBV6-5 and TRBJ2-7, with TRBD2 matching 8 bases. Unmatched junction bases numbered 6, after V lost 2 bases and J lost 3 bases. CDR1 and CDR2 from the germline V gene are MNHEY and SVGAGI. This CDR3 region has 15 residues. The CDR3 loop is CASSYRGGGIYEQYF. CDR3 sequence (DNA): TGTGCCAGCAGTTACCGCGGCGGGGGGATCTACGAGCAGTACTTC.

In this sample, this clonotype turned up many times. The V gene is TRBV7-2, the J gene TRBJ2-2, with a tentative D call TRBD1 (6 bases). This CDR3 region has 15 residues. Germline values: CDR1 SGHTA, CDR2 FQGNSA. V was shortened by 5 bases and J by 1 base, with 11 bases between the two germline ends. The CDR3 DNA follows: TGTGCCAGCAGCCAGCAGGGGATGAACACCGGGGAGCTGTTTTTT. It specifies CASSQQGMNTGELFF.

The chain couples TRBV9 to TRBJ1-2; TRBD1 is a possible D gene (6 bases). Germline assignment: CDR1 SGDLS and CDR2 YYNGEE. V was clipped by 2 bases and J by 4 bases, with 12 bases between them. This CDR3 has 14 residues. The CDR3 spells CASSVTGTSYGYTF. CDR3 DNA: TGTGCCAGCAGCGTTACCGGGACAAGCTATGGCTACACCTTC.

The rearrangement joins TRBV29-1 to TRBJ2-1; 10 bases map to TRBD2. This CDR3 contains 16 residues. Germline CDR1 SQVTM, CDR2 ANQGSEA. The trim removed 1 base at V and 2 bases at J, leaving 5 bases unmatched. The CDR3 loop is CSVEGLAGVTYNEQFF. Written as DNA, the CDR3 is TGCAGCGTTGAAGGCCTAGCGGGAGTAACCTACAATGAGCAGTTCTTC.

Only a few counts were recorded for this clonotype. V gene TRBV5-6 combines with J gene TRBJ2-1; 7 bases are a match to TRBD1. The germline V gene has CDR1 SGHDT and CDR2 YYEEEE. The CDR3 is 15 amino acids. Trimming cost V 4 bases and J 4 bases; bases outside gene matches: 8. CDR3 DNA sequence: TGTGCCAGCAGCGTTCTGGGACAGACTTACAATGAGCAGTTCTTC. Its translation: CASSVLGQTYNEQFF.

This clonotype occurred a few times. This chain connects TRBV6-2 or TRBV6-3 to TRBJ2-1; D possibly corresponds to TRBD2 (6 bases). Germline V gene sequence: CDR1 MNHEY, CDR2 SVGEGT. The CDR3 totals 16 residues. V shed 4 bases and J shed 5 bases, with 18 bases lying between them. The CDR3 reads CASSSIFGRGNNEQFF. CDR3 nucleotides: TGTGCCAGCAGTTCCATTTTCGGGAGAGGGAACAATGAGCAGTTCTTC.

This rearrangement joins TRBV6-1 to TRBJ2-3; 10 positions agree with TRBD1. J was trimmed by 0 bases and V by 6 bases; bases with no gene match: 3. Germline CDR1 and CDR2: MNHNS and SASEGT. This CDR3 is 15 amino acids long. The CDR3 DNA reads as TGTGCCAGCAGGAGGGACAGGGGAAGCACAGATACGCAGTATTTT. The encoded protein is CASRRDRGSTDTQYF.

A note on this clonotype: A much larger clone lies one base from this, so it may be a read error. The rearrangement joins TRBV20-1 to TRBJ1-5; D not resolved. Germline CDR1 reads DFQATT; CDR2 reads SNEGSKA (reference sequence). With 3 bases removed from V and 0 bases from J, the gap between germline ends came to 3 bases. The CDR3 is 12 amino acids. CDR3 loop: CSASSSNQPQHF. In nucleotides, the CDR3 is TGCAGTGCTAGTTCTAGCAATCAGCCCCAGCATTTT.

This clonotype was counted a few times. The chain combines TRBV28 with TRBJ1-4; no reliable D call. The germline V and J ends were trimmed by 6 bases and 0 bases, with 14 bases remaining between them. CDR1 is MDHEN and CDR2 is SYDVKM in the germline V gene. The CDR3 spans 16 residues. Here the CDR3 DNA reads TGTGCCAGCAGACCCCTCGGACGGTCAACTAATGAAAAACTGTTTTTT. It translates to CASRPLGRSTNEKLFF.

This clonotype was seen a single time. The chain joins TRBV6-2 or TRBV6-3 to TRBJ2-7, with D possibly matching TRBD1 (6 bases). This CDR3 is built from 19 residues. V lost 6 bases, J lost 2 bases, and 29 bases lay in between. Germline assignment: CDR1 MNHEY and CDR2 SVGEGT. The CDR3 region has the DNA TGTGCCAGCAGGCACCGAACAGGGCTGAGGGCTAGCTCCCCCTACGAGCAGTACTTC. This encodes CASRHRTGLRASSPYEQYF.

This clonotype was seen more than once but under ten times. The V gene is TRBV20-1, the J gene TRBJ2-7; D possibly matches TRBD1 or TRBD2 (5 bases each). The germline V and J ends were trimmed by 5 bases and 6 bases, with 23 bases remaining between them. The germline CDR1 and CDR2 sequences are DFQATT and SNEGSKA (reference sequence). The CDR3 loop spans 15 amino acids. The CDR3 is CSALHPPGPAIEQYF. CDR3 coding DNA: TGCAGTGCTCTCCACCCCCCGGGACCAGCGATCGAGCAGTACTTC.

The rearrangement uses TRBV9 and TRBJ2-7; D may match TRBD1 or TRBD2 (5 bases each). V lost 3 bases and J lost 3, with 19 bases in between. CDR1 and CDR2 from the germline V gene are SGDLS and YYNGEE. The CDR3 runs to 16 residues. CDR3 loop: CASSGFGASKNYEQYF. For the CDR3, the DNA is TGTGCCAGCAGCGGCTTCGGGGCTAGTAAAAACTACGAGCAGTACTTC.

This clonotype was counted ten times or more. This chain joins TRBV6-1 and TRBJ2-7; 8 bases line up with TRBD2. V shed 3 bases, J shed 6 bases, and the junction held 4 bases outside the gene matches. This CDR3 region has 13 residues. CDR1 is MNHNS and CDR2 is SASEGT in the germline V gene. The CDR3 bases are TGTGCCAGCAGTGAGTTCCGGGGGGGCGAGCAGTACTTC. Its translation is CASSEFRGGEQYF.

The chain couples TRBV7-9 to TRBJ2-7; 11 positions match TRBD1. The ends lost 2 bases at V and 5 bases at J; junction bases unmatched: 11. This CDR3 has 17 residues. Per germline, CDR1 SEHNR and CDR2 FQNEAQ (reference sequence). The CDR3 DNA sequence: TGTGCCAGCAGCTTATTGGAAACGGGACAGGGGGGTCACGAGCAGTACTTC. Amino acid sequence: CASSLLETGQGGHEQYF.

This clonotype was detected a few times. The chain couples TRBV29-1 to TRBJ1-2; 9 bases are a match to TRBD1. The length of the CDR3 is 12 residues. V lost 7 bases, J lost 5 bases, and 5 bases stayed unmatched. Per the germline V gene, CDR1 is SQVTM and CDR2 is ANQGSEA. The CDR3, as DNA: TGCAGCGCGGACAGGGGATTTTATGGCTACACCTTC. Protein product: CSADRGFYGYTF.

The rearrangement uses TRBV28 and TRBJ1-3; the D gene is possibly TRBD1 (5 bases). The V gene lost 7 bases and the J gene lost 3 bases, with 13 bases spanning the gap. This CDR3 is built from 14 residues. Germline V gives CDR1 MDHEN, CDR2 SYDVKM. The CDR3 spells CASNRGTDGNTIYF. CDR3 sequence (DNA): TGTGCCAGCAACCGAGGGACGGATGGAAACACCATATATTTT.

The chain joins TRBV20-1 to TRBJ2-1; 12 nucleotides line up with TRBD2. The CDR3 consists of 16 residues. The germline CDR1 and CDR2 sequences are DFQATT and SNEGSKA (reference sequence). V lost 3 bases, J lost 5 bases, and 8 bases stayed unmatched. The CDR3 nucleotides are TGCAGTGCTAGTGGCACTAGCGGGAGGAGAAACAATGAGCAGTTCTTC. It yields the protein CSASGTSGRRNNEQFF.

At least ten counts were recorded for this clonotype. The chain joins TRBV20-1 to TRBJ1-6; 8 bases line up with TRBD1. V lost 6 bases and J lost 7; bases outside the gene matches: 5. Germline V gives CDR1 DFQATT, CDR2 SNEGSKA (reference sequence). The CDR3 is 13 residues long. DNA of the CDR3: TGCAGTGCCGGACAGGGCATAAATTCACCCCTCCACTTT. Amino acid sequence: CSAGQGINSPLHF.

This clonotype was counted only a few times. The chain employs TRBV20-1 and TRBJ2-7, with TRBD2 matching over 7 bases. Germline lookup yields CDR1 DFQATT and CDR2 SNEGSKA (reference sequence). Trimming cost V 6 bases and J 4 bases; bases outside gene matches: 9. The CDR3 extends over 13 amino acids. This CDR3 is CSADRGGSYEQYF. CDR3 DNA: TGCAGTGCGGATCGCGGGGGTTCATACGAGCAGTACTTC.

This clonotype was seen more than once but under ten times. The chain has TRBV9 and TRBJ2-1, with a tentative D call TRBD2 (5 bases). Germline CDR1 reads SGDLS; CDR2 reads YYNGEE. V shed 4 bases and J shed 0 bases, with 11 bases lying between them. The CDR3 extends over 15 amino acids. CDR3 residues: CASSPIAYSYNEQFF. CDR3 sequence (DNA): TGTGCCAGCAGCCCAATAGCGTACTCCTACAATGAGCAGTTCTTC.

This clonotype was seen a few times. CDR3 region: CASSVAPTEIYEQYF. As DNA, the CDR3 is TGTGCCAGCAGCGTAGCCCCCACAGAGATTTACGAGCAGTACTTC. The V call is TRBV9, the J call TRBJ2-7; D gene unclear. Germline CDR1 and CDR2: SGDLS and YYNGEE. The CDR3 consists of 15 residues. The V gene lost 0 bases and the J gene lost 4 bases, with 14 bases spanning the gap.

This chain uses TRBV12-3 or TRBV12-4 with TRBJ2-2; a possible D gene is TRBD2 (6 bases). This CDR3 is 15 amino acids long. With 6 bases removed from V and 2 bases from J, the gap between germline ends came to 13 bases. CDR3 sequence (DNA): TGTGCCAGCAGGAATAGCGGAGTCAACACCGGGGAGCTGTTTTTT. Its protein product is CASRNSGVNTGELFF.

The CDR3 sequence is CSATRRGQGVFVLHF. The CDR3, as DNA: TGCAGTGCAACTCGGAGGGGACAGGGGGTCTTTGTCCTCCACTTT. The J gene is TRBJ1-6, the V gene TRBV20-1, with TRBD1 matching over 11 bases. CDR3 length: 15 residues. Germline V gives CDR1 DFQATT, CDR2 SNEGSKA (reference sequence). J was trimmed by 15 bases and V by 6 bases; bases with no gene match: 16.

The gene calls are TRBV28 and TRBJ2-7, with D perhaps matching TRBD1 or TRBD2 (5 bases each). Deletions cut 5 bases from V and 5 bases from J, with 13 bases between. The CDR3 sequence is 13 residues long. From germline, CDR1 is MDHEN and CDR2 SYDVKM. In DNA form, the CDR3 reads TGTGCCAGCAGTCTCCGGGACCCCAACGAGCAGTACTTC. The encoded protein is CASSLRDPNEQYF.

The chain is built from TRBV11-2 and TRBJ2-7; possibly TRBD1 for D (6 bases). CDR3 length equals 16 residues. The ends were cut back, 8 bases at V and 2 bases at J, with 22 bases in the middle. Germline V gene data show CDR1 as SGHAT and CDR2 as FQNNGV. CDR3 in DNA: TGTGCCAGCTCCTTGGACTCGCAGGGGCCCGCCTACGAGCAGTACTTC. This gives the protein CASSLDSQGPAYEQYF.

This clonotype turned up a few times. As DNA, the CDR3 is TGTGCCATCAGTGAGTCAATACTTTCCTACGAGCAGTACTTC. Amino acids: CAISESILSYEQYF. The chain uses TRBV10-3 and TRBJ2-7, with D uncertain. CDR1 and CDR2 from the germline V gene are ENHRY and SYGVKD. CDR3 length equals 14 residues. The V end lost 0 bases, the J end lost 1 base, and 7 bases lay between the germline ends.

The chain uses TRBV7-2 and TRBJ2-3, with 9 nucleotides matching TRBD2. After removal of 5 bases from V and 2 bases from J, the junction contained 8 bases not matched to a gene. The length of the CDR3 is 16 residues. Germline CDR1 reads SGHTA; CDR2 reads FQGNSA. The CDR3 is CASSPQSGGLTDTQYF. The CDR3 DNA follows: TGTGCCAGCAGCCCCCAGAGCGGGGGGCTCACAGATACGCAGTATTTT. The full variable domain, completed using reference TRBV7-2 and TRBJ2-3, is GAGVSQSPSNKVTEKGKDVELRCDPISGHTALYWYRQSLGQGLEFLIYFQGNSAPDKSGLPSDRFSAERTGGSVSTLTIQRTQQEDSAVYLCASSPQSGGLTDTQYFGPGTRLTVL.

The table lists this clonotype with a few counts. The chain recombines TRBV10-3 with TRBJ2-2, with D unresolved. In germline, CDR1 is ENHRY, CDR2 SYGVKD. This CDR3 comprises 13 residues. Deletions cut 6 bases from V and 6 bases from J, with 11 bases between. This CDR3 is CAIRPSASGELFF. Written as DNA, the CDR3 is TGTGCCATCAGACCTTCTGCGTCCGGGGAGCTGTTTTTT.

This clonotype came up a few times. V and J are TRBV6-1 and TRBJ2-3; TRBD2 might be the D (6 bases). Germline V gene lookup returns CDR1 MNHNS and CDR2 SASEGT. This CDR3 is 15 amino acids long. Trimming stripped 6 bases from V and 4 bases from J, with 17 bases between. The CDR3 nucleotides are TGTGCCAGCAGCCCCGCGGGTGGCGGGGCAGATACGCAGTATTTT. Translated: CASSPAGGGADTQYF.

The chain combines TRBV20-1 with TRBJ2-5; the D call may be TRBD1 or TRBD2 (6 bases each). The CDR3 runs to 15 residues. Trimming cost V 5 bases and J 0 bases, with 16 bases left between them. Germline-derived CDR1 and CDR2 are DFQATT and SNEGSKA (reference sequence). CDR3 sequence reads: CSAQGIAGHQETQYF. The CDR3 coding sequence is TGCAGTGCTCAGGGGATCGCGGGGCACCAAGAGACCCAGTACTTC.

This clonotype was picked up a small number of times. The J gene is TRBJ2-5, the V gene TRBV6-5; TRBD2 is a possible D gene (6 bases). This CDR3 contains 15 residues. V lost 2 bases to trimming and J lost 2 bases, with 12 bases between them. The V gene's germline CDR1 is MNHEY and CDR2 SVGAGI. The CDR3 spells CASSYGGTQQETQYF. The CDR3 DNA follows: TGTGCCAGCAGTTACGGAGGGACTCAGCAAGAGACCCAGTACTTC.